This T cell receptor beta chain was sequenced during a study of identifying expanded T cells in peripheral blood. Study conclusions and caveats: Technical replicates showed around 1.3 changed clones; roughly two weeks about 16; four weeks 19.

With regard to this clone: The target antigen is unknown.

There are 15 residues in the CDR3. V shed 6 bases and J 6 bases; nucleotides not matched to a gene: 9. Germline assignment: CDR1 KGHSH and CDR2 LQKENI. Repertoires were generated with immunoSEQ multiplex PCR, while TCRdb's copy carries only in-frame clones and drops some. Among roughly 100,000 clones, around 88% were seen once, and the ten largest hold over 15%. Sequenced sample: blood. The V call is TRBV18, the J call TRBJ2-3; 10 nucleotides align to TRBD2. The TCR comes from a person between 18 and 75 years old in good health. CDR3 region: CASSRSGGLLDTQYF. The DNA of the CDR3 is TGTGCCAGCTCTCGTAGCGGGGGGCTGCTCGATACGCAGTATTTT.